The present T cell receptor (beta chain) was sequenced within a study of OX40 agonist ivuxolimab in advanced cancers. The wider study: Prior anti-PD-1, anti-PD-L1 or anti-CTLA-4 therapy was allowed; 40% had some.

With regard to this clone: The target antigen is unknown.

Autoimmune disease history or systemic immunosuppression was exclusionary. The investigators sampled blood at baseline, at cycle 4 day 1, and at cycle 7 day 1. The method was immunoSEQ multiplex PCR; TCRdb's version includes in-frame clones alone and lacks a portion of them. Among more than 40,000 clones, 88% were seen once, and the ten largest hold 0.95% to 1.1%. The study, taken as a whole, reports: There were also nonresponders showing low normalized T-cell clonal expansion.

Source: CD4+ or CD8+ T cells sorted from blood, taken in a trial of the OX40 agonist ivuxolimab. The sequence was obtained from an adult with an advanced solid tumor such as melanoma, head and neck, liver or kidney cancer.

The CDR3 reads CASGGQGSDEQFF. CDR3 sequence (DNA): TGTGCCAGTGGGGGACAGGGGTCAGATGAGCAGTTCTTC. The rearrangement links TRBV19 to TRBJ2-1; 10 bases map to TRBD1. V lost 8 bases to trimming and J lost 8 bases; unmatched junction nucleotides: 6. This CDR3 is built from 13 residues. CDR1 is LNHDA and CDR2 is SQIVND in the germline V gene (reference sequence).